This entry describes one TCR beta chain. Its antigen is as yet unknown. This specimen comes from a study of chemoradiotherapy in HPV16-positive cancers. Study background: Functional T-cell assays on two HPV16-positive patients' cells defined candidate HPV-specific clones and common TCR motifs. Study-wide results and limits: The functional HPV-specific definition rests on just a couple of HPV16-positive patients. During treatment, candidate HPV-specific clones and E7-related motifs expanded in tumor.

V was shortened by 2 bases and J by 0 bases, with 10 bases between the two germline ends. CDR3 length: 16 amino acids. In germline, CDR1 is MNHNS, CDR2 SASEGT. Here immunoSEQ multiplex PCR was the method, and the copy in TCRdb shows in-frame clones only, minus some. The profile shows about 16,000 clones, 60% to 80% of them singletons. The source of this sequence is a human donor with HPV-associated anogenital cancer. This sequence joins TRBV6-1 and TRBJ1-4; D unclear. Sequencing was performed on tumor tissue, taken from a patient who underwent chemoradiotherapy. CDR3 bases: TGTGCCAGCAGTGAATGGTTGAGTGCAACTAATGAAAAACTGTTTTTT. Translating it yields CASSEWLSATNEKLFF.